The entry below describes one TCR beta chain. Produced via immunoSEQ multiplex PCR; TCRdb's table is partial and in-frame only. The sample contains nearly 60,000 clones, about 90% of which appear only once. This entry is derived from a study of blood T cell repertoires in COVID-19. Looking at the study overall: Some COVID-19 samples were acute and others convalescent; all came from the United States, Italy and Spain.

CDR3 length: 15 residues. CDR1 and CDR2 from the germline V gene are SGDLS and YYNGEE. With 0 bases removed from V and 2 bases from J, the gap between germline ends came to 11 bases. The chain links TRBV9 to TRBJ1-2; no firm D call. This sequence was found in a man in his 60s with active COVID-19. The sample consisted of peripheral blood. This chain's CDR3 is CASSVAQELNYGYTF. CDR3 nucleotides: TGTGCCAGCAGCGTAGCTCAAGAACTGAACTATGGCTACACCTTC.